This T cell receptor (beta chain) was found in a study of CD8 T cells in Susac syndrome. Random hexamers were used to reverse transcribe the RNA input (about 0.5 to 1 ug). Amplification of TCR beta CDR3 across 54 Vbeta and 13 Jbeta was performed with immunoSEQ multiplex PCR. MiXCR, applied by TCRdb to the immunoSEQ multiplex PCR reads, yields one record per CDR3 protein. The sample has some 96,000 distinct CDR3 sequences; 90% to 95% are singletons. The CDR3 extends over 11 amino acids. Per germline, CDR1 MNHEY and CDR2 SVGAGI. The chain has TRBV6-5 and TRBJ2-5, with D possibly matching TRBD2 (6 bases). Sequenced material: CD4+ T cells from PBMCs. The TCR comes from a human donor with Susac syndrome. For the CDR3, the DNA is TGTGCTAGGGGAGGACGGGAGACCCAGTACTTC. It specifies CARGGRETQYF.